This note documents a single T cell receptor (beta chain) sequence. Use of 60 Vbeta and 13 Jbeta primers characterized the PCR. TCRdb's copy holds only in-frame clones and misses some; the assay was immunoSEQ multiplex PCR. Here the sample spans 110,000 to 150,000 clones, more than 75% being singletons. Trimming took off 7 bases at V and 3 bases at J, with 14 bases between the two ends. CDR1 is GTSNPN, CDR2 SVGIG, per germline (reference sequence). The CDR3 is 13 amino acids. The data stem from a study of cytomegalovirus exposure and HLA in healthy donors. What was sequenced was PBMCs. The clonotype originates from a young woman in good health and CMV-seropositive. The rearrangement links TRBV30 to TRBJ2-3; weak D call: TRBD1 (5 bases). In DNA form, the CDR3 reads TGTGCCTCTACAGGTGTTAGAACAGATACGCAGTATTTT. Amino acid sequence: CASTGVRTDTQYF.